This T cell receptor (beta chain) was obtained from a study of immune evolution from preneoplasia to lung adenocarcinoma. As for the study in general: HLA loss of heterozygosity: approximately 7.5% AIS, over 12% MIA, about 35% ADC, none AAH. Study-wide findings and caveats: Top clone frequencies peaked in normal lung, apparently declining through invasive adenocarcinoma.

Profiled with immunoSEQ multiplex PCR; TCRdb holds only in-frame clones, not every one. The table shows approximately 12,000 clones, with 85% to 90% occurring only once. Two lung cancer pathologists independently confirmed each histologic diagnosis. Macro-dissection enriched premalignant or tumor cells before nucleic acid extraction. As concerns this clone: The antigen is unknown. Within the sample, other DNA sequences also encode this same CDR3.

This CDR3 is built from 11 residues. Germline V CDR1 and CDR2: DFQATT, SNEGSKA (reference sequence). Trimming left V 2 bases short and J 7 bases short, with 6 bases between. What was sequenced was FFPE tissue from an adenomatous hyperplasia lung lesion. Subset noted: atypical adenomatous hyperplasia (AAH), lung preneoplasia. The chain combines TRBV20-1 with TRBJ2-1, with D hard to call. The origin of this receptor is a person aged 50 to 70 with lung adenocarcinoma. The DNA for the CDR3 is TGCAGTGCTAGACTGGGGAATGAGCAGTTCTTC. It yields the protein CSARLGNEQFF.